The subject of this entry is one TCR beta chain. Its cognate antigen is unknown. These data come from a study of PD-1 blockade in classical Hodgkin lymphoma. Study-wide results and limits: A significant rise in TCR diversity was seen by C4D1 for CD4+ cells but not for CD8+ cells.

Time point given: cycle 4 day 1 (C4D1), after six to seven weeks of nivolumab. Relapses following autologous stem cell transplantation were seen in all patients, with brentuximab vedotin exposure varying. PBMCs, once thawed, yielded CD8+ T cells isolated by magnetic negative selection. TCRdb's copy holds only in-frame clones and misses some; the assay was immunoSEQ multiplex PCR. Seen here are about 9,900 clones, roughly 70% observed once, and the top ten hold around 9.6%. The CDR3 totals 17 residues. With V trimmed by 3 bases and J by 6 bases, 12 bases remained unmatched. The germline V gene has CDR1 LNHDA and CDR2 SQIVND (reference sequence).

This sample comprised CD8+ T cells from blood, obtained before the fourth cycle of nivolumab. This sequence originates from a human donor with classical Hodgkin lymphoma. The chain joins TRBV19 to TRBJ1-5; 9 bases line up with TRBD1. The CDR3 sequence: CASSMDEDRGRGQPQHF. In DNA, the CDR3 is TGTGCCAGTAGTATGGATGAGGACAGGGGAAGGGGTCAGCCCCAGCATTTT.